This entry features one TCR beta chain sequence. These data come from a study of T cells of healthy individuals. Germline V gene sequence: CDR1 SEHNR, CDR2 FQNEAQ (reference sequence). The CDR3 extends over 14 amino acids. Trimming pared 2 bases from V and 6 bases from J, leaving 13 bases between. Each CDR3 protein gets one entry after TCRdb re-called the 5' RACE reads with MiXCR. The sample yields about 82,000 distinct CDR3 sequences, about 4.8% seen once. The rearrangement links TRBV7-9 to TRBJ1-1; no reliable D call. The clonotype originates from a female donor in good health. This CDR3 reads CASSLIQSRPEAFF. In nucleotides, the CDR3 is TGTGCCAGCAGCTTAATACAGTCGAGACCTGAAGCTTTCTTT.